What follows describes a single TCR beta chain. These data come from a study of blood T cell repertoires in COVID-19. About the study: COVID-19 samples collected from the United States, Italy and Spain covered acute and convalescent phases. T cells, B-cell-depleted T cells, or PBMCs supplied cDNA or gDNA.

The CDR3 totals 13 residues. Germline V gives CDR1 SGHNT, CDR2 YENEEA. Deletions cut 0 bases from V and 8 bases from J, with 5 bases between. Per the authors' pipeline: Amplification of reference gene primers was used by the study to estimate nucleated cell counts. The method was immunoSEQ multiplex PCR; TCRdb's version includes in-frame clones alone and lacks a portion of them. V and J calls and clone size come straight from that table; D and trimming were deduced from the DNA. The table lists some 250,000 clones, approximately 83% of them singletons. The chain joins TRBV11-3 to TRBJ1-6; D remains ambiguous. The receptor comes from a woman in her 30s who had recovered from COVID-19. The sample comprised peripheral blood. The CDR3 spells CASSLDEDSPLHF. CDR3 bases: TGTGCCAGCAGCTTAGATGAGGATTCACCCCTCCACTTT. The whole variable domain, filled in from reference TRBV11-3 and TRBJ1-6, reads EAGVVQSPRYKIIEKKQPVAFWCNPISGHNTLYWYLQNLGQGPELLIRYENEEAVDDSQLPKDRFSAERLKGVDSTLKIQPAELGDSAVYLCASSLDEDSPLHFGNGTRLTVT.